The 14 T cell receptor beta chains below come from one sample, sequenced in a study of shared clonotypes between healthy human individuals. The protocol was immunoSEQ multiplex PCR, while the TCRdb copy is restricted to in-frame clones and leaves out a portion. The data hold over a million clones, with 97% to 99% observed a single time. Sequenced material: naive CD4+ T cells sorted from blood. Regarding subset: CD45RA+ positively selected. Every receptor here comes from a man aged 25 to 40 in good health.

The gene calls are TRBV9 and TRBJ2-7; 14 bases match TRBD2. V shed 3 bases, J shed 1 base, and the junction held 6 bases outside the gene matches. The CDR3 runs to 17 residues. Germline CDR1 reads SGDLS; CDR2 reads YYNGEE. The CDR3 region has the DNA TGTGCCAGCAGCGCGGGGACTAGCGGGAGTTGGTCCTACGAGCAGTACTTC. This codes for CASSAGTSGSWSYEQYF.

This chain links TRBV10-3 with TRBJ2-5; TRBD1 matches at 7 bases. Losses at the gene ends were 3 bases for V and 1 base for J; bases not matched to a gene: 8. The CDR3 sequence is 16 residues long. The germline CDR1 and CDR2 sequences are ENHRY and SYGVKD. The CDR3 DNA is TGTGCCATCAGTGACCAAGGTAGGACAGGCCAAGAGACCCAGTACTTC. This codes for CAISDQGRTGQETQYF.

This clone is a singleton in its sample. The gene calls are TRBV5-8 and TRBJ1-4; possible D gene TRBD1, 6 bases. V lost 1 base and J 4 bases, leaving 11 bases between the germline ends. Germline values: CDR1 SGHTS, CDR2 YDEGEE. The CDR3 consists of 15 residues. The CDR3 bases are TGTGCCAGCAGCTTGTGGGGGCTGAGTAATGAAAAACTGTTTTTT. It is translated as CASSLWGLSNEKLFF.

The V and J genes are TRBV6-4 and TRBJ2-3, with D uncertain. Germline values: CDR1 MRHNA, CDR2 SNTAGT. V was trimmed by 7 bases and J by 0 bases, leaving 14 bases between them. The CDR3 runs to 15 residues. The CDR3 here is CASKMGRASTDTQYF. DNA for the CDR3: TGTGCCAGCAAAATGGGAAGAGCCAGCACAGATACGCAGTATTTT.

The chain joins TRBV2 to TRBJ1-2, with 9 bases fitting TRBD1. After removal of 6 bases from V and 4 bases from J, the junction contained 9 bases not matched to a gene. The CDR3 consists of 15 residues. CDR1 and CDR2 (germline): SNHLY, FYNNEI. The CDR3 loop reads CASRDTGGAVYGYTF. The CDR3 nucleotides read TGTGCCAGCAGAGATACAGGGGGCGCGGTCTATGGCTACACCTTC.

This chain connects TRBV9 to TRBJ2-5, with D perhaps TRBD2 (6 bases). Per germline, CDR1 SGDLS and CDR2 YYNGEE. This CDR3 has 15 residues. V was cut by 3 bases and J by 1 base, with 13 bases left in between. CDR3 loop: CASSARAGIQETQYF. The CDR3 region has the DNA TGTGCCAGCAGCGCTCGGGCGGGGATCCAAGAGACCCAGTACTTC.

In its sample, this clone was seen once. V gene TRBV7-2 combines with J gene TRBJ1-5; perhaps TRBD1 as D (5 bases). The CDR3 has 14 amino acids. Germline loops: CDR1 SGHTA, CDR2 FQGNSA. V was shortened by 4 bases and J by 0 bases, with 7 bases between the two germline ends. The CDR3 coding sequence is TGTGCCAGCAGCTCGACAGTTAGCAATCAGCCCCAGCATTTT. Amino acid sequence: CASSSTVSNQPQHF. The full variable domain, rest sourced from reference TRBV7-2 and TRBJ1-5, is GAGVSQSPSNKVTEKGKDVELRCDPISGHTALYWYRQSLGQGLEFLIYFQGNSAPDKSGLPSDRFSAERTGGSVSTLTIQRTQQEDSAVYLCASSSTVSNQPQHFGDGTRLSIL.

This clone was detected only once. Other DNA sequences in the same sample also yield this CDR3. The chain uses TRBV19 and TRBJ2-7; D is perhaps TRBD2 (6 bases). The CDR3 is 15 amino acids. V lost 3 bases and J 2 bases, leaving 14 bases between the germline ends. Per the germline V gene, CDR1 is LNHDA and CDR2 is SQIVND (reference sequence). The CDR3 here is CASSIGGTGAYEQYF. For the CDR3, the DNA is TGTGCCAGTAGTATCGGGGGAACGGGGGCCTACGAGCAGTACTTC. The whole variable domain, filled in from reference TRBV19 and TRBJ2-7, reads DGGITQSPKYLFRKEGQNVTLSCEQNLNHDAMYWYRQDPGQGLRLIYYSQIVNDFQKGDIAEGYSVSREKKESFPLTVTSAQKNPTAFYLCASSIGGTGAYEQYFGPGTRLTVT.

The CDR3 is CASSLRYTGLIYYEQYF. CDR3 DNA: TGTGCCAGCAGCTTACGATATACGGGACTGATCTATTACGAGCAGTACTTC. The chain joins TRBV11-2 to TRBJ2-7, with D tentatively TRBD2 (6 bases). Germline assignment: CDR1 SGHAT and CDR2 FQNNGV. Trimming pared 2 bases from V and 4 bases from J, leaving 21 bases between. The CDR3 extends over 17 amino acids.

The chain has TRBV9 and TRBJ2-2, with D possibly being TRBD2 (6 bases). V shed 1 base and J shed 0 bases, with 10 bases lying between them. The germline V gene encodes CDR1 SGDLS and CDR2 YYNGEE. The CDR3 spans 16 residues. CDR3 amino acids: CASSVWGDANTGELFF. The CDR3 DNA sequence: TGTGCCAGCAGCGTATGGGGGGACGCGAACACCGGGGAGCTGTTTTTT.

This sequence joins TRBV28 and TRBJ1-5; the D gene is possibly TRBD1 (5 bases). Germline CDR1 is MDHEN and CDR2 is SYDVKM. Between the trimmed V and J ends, which lost 6 bases and 11 bases, there was a span of 20 bases. This CDR3 is 14 amino acids long. The CDR3 region is CASSRDGFVGAQHF. The CDR3 bases are TGTGCCAGCAGCAGGGACGGCTTTGTAGGGGCCCAGCATTTT. Using reference TRBV28 and TRBJ1-5 for the parts outside the CDR3, the full variable domain is DVKVTQSSRYLVKRTGEKVFLECVQDMDHENMFWYRQDPGLGLRLIYFSYDVKMKEKGDIPEGYSVSREKKERFSLILESASTNQTSMYLCASSRDGFVGAQHFGDGTRLSIL.

A single count supports this clone. The chain is built from TRBV28 and TRBJ2-1; 9 nucleotides match TRBD1. The CDR3 extends over 15 amino acids. The V gene end was trimmed by 8 bases and the J gene end by 3 bases; junction bases not matched to a gene: 8. The germline V gene encodes CDR1 MDHEN and CDR2 SYDVKM. CDR3 sequence reads: CASPRTGQGYNEQFF. CDR3 DNA: TGTGCCAGCCCAAGAACGGGACAGGGCTACAATGAGCAGTTCTTC.

The chain employs TRBV18 and TRBJ2-7; 10 positions match TRBD1. V dropped 2 bases and J dropped 7; count of bases not matched to a gene: 8. Germline CDR1 is KGHSH and CDR2 is LQKENI. The length of the CDR3 is 15 residues. The CDR3 coding sequence is TGTGCCAGCTCACCATCCGGGACAGGGGTGGGGGAGCAGTACTTC. This gives the protein CASSPSGTGVGEQYF.

In this sample, this clone turned up once. V and J are TRBV5-4 and TRBJ2-5, with D perhaps TRBD1 or TRBD2 (6 bases each). This CDR3 comprises 15 residues. Trimming took off 3 bases at V and 4 bases at J, with 16 bases between the two ends. In germline, CDR1 is SGHNT, CDR2 YYREEE (reference sequence). CDR3 amino acids: CASSSWGALRETQYF. The CDR3 coding sequence is TGTGCCAGCAGCTCTTGGGGGGCGCTCAGAGAGACCCAGTACTTC.